Listed below are T cell receptor beta chains from one sample, sequenced in a study of human T cells and chemical hapten exposure. One entry per CDR3 protein, called by TCRdb with MiXCR from the RACE reads. The sample has approximately 110,000 distinct CDR3 sequences, about a tenth seen once; the top ten hold 3.1%. Here the sequenced sample was whole blood, taken in connection with sensitization to the hapten diphenylcyclopropenone (DPC). The receptors were gathered from a middle-aged woman with alopecia areata. Some clones in this sample may be carry-over from other donors' samples. CDR3s include the opening cysteine and the closing phenylalanine or tryptophan. The D gene is left open where the match is weak. Clone size is shown for a subset of rows, as once, few, many or a class of expanded clone.

v_gene: TRBV5-1
j_gene: TRBJ2-5
d_gene: NA
abundance: many
len: 13
CDR3aa: CASRTGPREDQYF
CDR3nt: TGCGCCAGCAGAACAGGACCTCGAGAAGACCAGTACTTC

v_gene: TRBV20-1
j_gene: TRBJ1-5
d_gene: NA
abundance: many
len: 12
CDR3aa: CSASRTRQPQHF
CDR3nt: TGCAGTGCTAGCAGGACTCGCCAGCCCCAGCATTTT

v_gene: TRBV2
j_gene: TRBJ2-1
d_gene: NA
abundance: many
len: 14
CDR3aa: CASSEFEATNEQFF
CDR3nt: TGTGCCAGCAGTGAATTTGAGGCTACAAATGAGCAGTTCTTC

v_gene: TRBV7-2
j_gene: TRBJ2-3
d_gene: NA
abundance: NA
len: 14
CDR3aa: CASSLPDGPDTQYF
CDR3nt: TGTGCCAGCAGCTTGCCCGACGGACCAGATACGCAGTATTTT

v_gene: TRBV10-3
j_gene: TRBJ1-4
d_gene: TRBD1
abundance: many
len: 13
CDR3aa: CAIGQGTDEKLFF
CDR3nt: TGTGCCATCGGACAGGGGACCGATGAAAAACTGTTTTTT

v_gene: TRBV6-2/TRBV6-3
j_gene: TRBJ2-5
d_gene: TRBD2
abundance: few
len: 13
CDR3aa: CAMRTSGEETQYF
CDR3nt: TGTGCCATGCGGACTAGCGGGGAAGAGACCCAGTACTTC

v_gene: TRBV28
j_gene: TRBJ1-2
d_gene: TRBD1
abundance: NA
len: 12
CDR3aa: CASSLTGDGYTF
CDR3nt: TGTGCCAGCAGTTTAACAGGGGATGGCTACACCTTC

v_gene: TRBV6-5
j_gene: TRBJ2-2
d_gene: NA
abundance: many
len: 16
CDR3aa: CASSPDRPANTGELFF
CDR3nt: TGTGCCAGCAGTCCAGACAGACCTGCGAACACCGGGGAGCTGTTTTTT

v_gene: TRBV7-9
j_gene: TRBJ2-2
d_gene: NA
abundance: few
len: 16
CDR3aa: CASSLIRESRTGELFF
CDR3nt: TGTGCCAGCAGCTTAATCCGGGAATCGAGGACCGGGGAGCTGTTTTTT

v_gene: TRBV4-3
j_gene: TRBJ1-4
d_gene: NA
abundance: many
len: 17
CDR3aa: CASSQETVSYEVEKLFF
CDR3nt: TGCGCCAGCAGCCAAGAGACGGTTTCTTATGAGGTGGAAAAACTGTTTTTT

v_gene: TRBV12-3/TRBV12-4
j_gene: TRBJ2-3
d_gene: TRBD2
abundance: NA
len: 16
CDR3aa: CASSPGGRGGTDTQYF
CDR3nt: TGTGCCAGCAGCCCCGGTGGGCGGGGGGGCACAGATACGCAGTATTTT

v_gene: TRBV6-1
j_gene: TRBJ1-3
d_gene: NA
abundance: many
len: 16
CDR3aa: CASSESAGAHGNTIYF
CDR3nt: TGTGCCAGCAGTGAATCGGCAGGGGCCCACGGAAACACCATATATTTT

v_gene: TRBV7-2
j_gene: TRBJ2-2
d_gene: TRBD1
abundance: NA
len: 16
CDR3aa: CASSFRGRVGTGELFF
CDR3nt: TGTGCCAGCAGCTTCAGGGGGCGCGTTGGCACCGGGGAGCTGTTTTTT

v_gene: TRBV20-1
j_gene: TRBJ1-5
d_gene: NA
abundance: few
len: 12
CDR3aa: CSVSTPDQPQHF
CDR3nt: TGCAGTGTCTCGACTCCCGATCAGCCCCAGCATTTT

v_gene: TRBV5-1
j_gene: TRBJ1-2
d_gene: NA
abundance: many
len: 15
CDR3aa: CASSLVGGTNYGYTF
CDR3nt: TGCGCCAGCAGCTTGGTGGGGGGAACCAACTATGGCTACACCTTC

v_gene: TRBV7-3
j_gene: TRBJ2-3
d_gene: NA
abundance: many
len: 14
CDR3aa: CASSPGAITDTQYF
CDR3nt: TGTGCCAGCAGCCCCGGGGCGATAACAGATACGCAGTATTTT

v_gene: TRBV7-9
j_gene: TRBJ2-5
d_gene: TRBD2
abundance: NA
len: 14
CDR3aa: CASSRGLARETQYF
CDR3nt: TGTGCCAGCAGCCGAGGACTAGCCCGGGAGACCCAGTACTTC

v_gene: TRBV11-3
j_gene: TRBJ2-2
d_gene: NA
abundance: many
len: 14
CDR3aa: CASSHGRNTGELFF
CDR3nt: TGTGCCAGCAGCCACGGGCGGAACACCGGGGAGCTGTTTTTT

v_gene: TRBV6-5
j_gene: TRBJ1-5
d_gene: TRBD1
abundance: once
len: 15
CDR3aa: CACKRQGATNQPQHF
CDR3nt: TGTGCCTGCAAGAGACAGGGGGCGACTAATCAGCCCCAGCATTTT

v_gene: TRBV20-1
j_gene: TRBJ1-2
d_gene: NA
abundance: few
len: 12
CDR3aa: CSASITRLGYTF
CDR3nt: TGCAGTGCTTCAATAACCCGGCTTGGCTACACCTTC

v_gene: TRBV12-3/TRBV12-4
j_gene: TRBJ2-7
d_gene: TRBD1
abundance: many
len: 12
CDR3aa: CASSRQGTEQYF
CDR3nt: TGTGCCAGCAGTCGACAGGGGACCGAGCAGTACTTC

v_gene: TRBV29-1
j_gene: TRBJ2-1
d_gene: NA
abundance: NA
len: 15
CDR3aa: CSVEVEAGYHNEQFF
CDR3nt: TGCAGCGTTGAAGTGGAGGCAGGGTACCACAATGAGCAGTTCTTC

v_gene: TRBV7-9
j_gene: TRBJ2-5
d_gene: NA
abundance: many
len: 15
CDR3aa: CASSLWPQVQETQYF
CDR3nt: TGTGCCAGCAGCTTATGGCCTCAGGTACAAGAGACCCAGTACTTC

v_gene: TRBV3-2
j_gene: TRBJ1-3
d_gene: NA
abundance: NA
len: 18
CDR3aa: CASSQDLGVRLSGNTIYF
CDR3nt: TGTGCCAGCAGCCAAGATCTGGGGGTGAGGCTCTCTGGAAACACCATATATTTT

v_gene: TRBV7-9
j_gene: TRBJ1-2
d_gene: NA
abundance: NA
len: 17
CDR3aa: CASSGSGTALFNYGYTF
CDR3nt: TGTGCCAGCAGCGGATCCGGGACCGCTCTCTTTAACTATGGCTACACCTTC

v_gene: TRBV6-6
j_gene: TRBJ2-6
d_gene: NA
abundance: many
len: 16
CDR3aa: CASTYTLTPGANVLTF
CDR3nt: TGTGCCAGCACTTATACCCTGACCCCCGGGGCCAACGTCCTGACTTTC

v_gene: TRBV7-9
j_gene: TRBJ2-3
d_gene: NA
abundance: once
len: 18
CDR3aa: CASSHPRSPVLSTDTQYF
CDR3nt: TGTGCTAGCAGCCACCCAAGATCCCCAGTACTGAGCACAGATACGCAGTATTTT

v_gene: TRBV4-2
j_gene: TRBJ2-7
d_gene: NA
abundance: few
len: 13
CDR3aa: CASSQVWGGEQYF
CDR3nt: TGTGCCAGCAGCCAAGTTTGGGGTGGGGAGCAGTACTTC

v_gene: TRBV10-2
j_gene: TRBJ2-3
d_gene: NA
abundance: many
len: 13
CDR3aa: CASSESRADTQYF
CDR3nt: TGCGCCAGCAGTGAGTCTCGGGCAGATACGCAGTATTTT

v_gene: TRBV6-2/TRBV6-3
j_gene: TRBJ2-1
d_gene: TRBD1
abundance: many
len: 17
CDR3aa: CASSSYGQGGSYNEQFF
CDR3nt: TGTGCCAGCAGTTCCTACGGACAGGGAGGCTCCTACAATGAGCAGTTCTTC

v_gene: TRBV20-1
j_gene: TRBJ1-5
d_gene: NA
abundance: NA
len: 15
CDR3aa: CSASAGEASNQPQHF
CDR3nt: TGCAGTGCTAGTGCTGGGGAGGCGAGCAATCAGCCCCAGCATTTT

v_gene: TRBV6-6
j_gene: TRBJ2-3
d_gene: TRBD2
abundance: many
len: 18
CDR3aa: CASSSNQYPSGVEDTQYF
CDR3nt: TGTGCCAGCAGTTCCAACCAATATCCTAGCGGGGTGGAAGATACGCAGTATTTT

v_gene: TRBV6-1
j_gene: TRBJ2-4
d_gene: TRBD1
abundance: NA
len: 15
CDR3aa: CARTGTGEAKNIQYF
CDR3nt: TGTGCCAGAACCGGGACAGGGGAGGCCAAAAACATTCAGTACTTC

v_gene: TRBV7-9
j_gene: TRBJ2-3
d_gene: NA
abundance: few
len: 15
CDR3aa: CASSLVLASTDTQYF
CDR3nt: TGTGCCAGCAGCTTAGTGCTAGCTAGCACAGATACGCAGTATTTT

v_gene: TRBV19
j_gene: TRBJ2-3
d_gene: NA
abundance: many
len: 14
CDR3aa: CASSIGAVANTQYF
CDR3nt: TGTGCCAGTAGTATAGGGGCGGTGGCGAATACGCAGTATTTT

v_gene: TRBV27
j_gene: TRBJ2-2
d_gene: TRBD1
abundance: many
len: 15
CDR3aa: CASSPRGRVTGELFF
CDR3nt: TGTGCCAGCAGCCCCAGGGGGCGGGTAACCGGGGAGCTGTTTTTT

v_gene: TRBV2
j_gene: TRBJ1-5
d_gene: TRBD1
abundance: few
len: 14
CDR3aa: CASTPDRGRQPQHF
CDR3nt: TGTGCCAGCACCCCGGACAGGGGGAGGCAGCCCCAGCATTTT

v_gene: TRBV29-1
j_gene: TRBJ2-1
d_gene: NA
abundance: many
len: 13
CDR3aa: CSVGAGKPNEQFF
CDR3nt: TGCAGCGTTGGGGCAGGGAAGCCCAATGAGCAGTTCTTC

v_gene: TRBV3-1
j_gene: TRBJ2-5
d_gene: NA
abundance: many
len: 17
CDR3aa: CASSQDPGRLVQETQYF
CDR3nt: TGTGCCAGCAGCCAAGACCCAGGACGACTAGTCCAAGAGACCCAGTACTTC